The clone carrying this TCR beta chain was picked up a small number of times. Its antigen is not known. CDR3 length equals 15 residues. Trimming removed 6 bases at V and 0 bases at J, with 15 bases between. Germline V gene lookup returns CDR1 SNHLY and CDR2 FYNNEI. Construction of TCR beta libraries was performed using quantitative 5'-RACE with molecular barcodes. MiXCR was run by TCRdb on the 5' RACE reads, yielding one entry per CDR3 protein. In the table there are some 330,000 distinct CDR3 sequences, 7% to 9% of which are singletons. These data originate in a study of CD8 T cells in ankylosing spondylitis. Study results and caveats: Relatively scarce in peripheral blood, disease-linked clones were CD8+. Reports of some motif variants in reactive arthritis synovial fluid and blood predate this one. Researchers reportedly found disease-linked clones significantly enriched in matched ankylosing spondylitis synovial fluid. Several highly homologous variants made up a TCR beta motif, and this motif appeared characteristic of ankylosing spondylitis blood.

The chain links TRBV2 to TRBJ2-7; tentative D call: TRBD2 (5 bases). The TCR comes from a male donor with ankylosing spondylitis. The sample comprised blood, either unsorted or a sorted T cell fraction (not recorded which). The chain's CDR3 is CASRATNPSSYEQYF. The DNA of the CDR3 is TGTGCCAGCAGGGCGACTAACCCGAGCTCCTACGAGCAGTACTTC.